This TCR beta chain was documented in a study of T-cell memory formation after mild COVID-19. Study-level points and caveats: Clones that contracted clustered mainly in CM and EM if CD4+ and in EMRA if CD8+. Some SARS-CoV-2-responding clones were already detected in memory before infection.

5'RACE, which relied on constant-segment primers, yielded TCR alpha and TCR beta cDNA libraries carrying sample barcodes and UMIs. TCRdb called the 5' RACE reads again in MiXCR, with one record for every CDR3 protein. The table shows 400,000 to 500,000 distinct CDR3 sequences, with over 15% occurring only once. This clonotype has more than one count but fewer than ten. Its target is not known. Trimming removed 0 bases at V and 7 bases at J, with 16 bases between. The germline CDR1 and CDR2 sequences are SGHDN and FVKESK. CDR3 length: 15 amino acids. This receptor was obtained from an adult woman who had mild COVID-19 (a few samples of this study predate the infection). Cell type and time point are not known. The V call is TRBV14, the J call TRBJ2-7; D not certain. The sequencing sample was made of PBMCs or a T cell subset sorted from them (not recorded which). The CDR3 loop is CASSQDESDSWEQYF. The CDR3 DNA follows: TGTGCCAGCAGCCAAGATGAGTCCGACTCCTGGGAGCAGTACTTC.